This T cell receptor beta chain is from a study of regulatory T cells in long-lasting Graves disease. Comment on this clonotype: What it binds is unknown.

Sample time point: persistent/refractory GD, antithyroid drugs over 5 years with positive TRAb. The TCR library was made from RNA extracted from PBMCs. Those enrolled as patients came out of an endocrinology department in Xi'an, China. Study findings and constraints: With a small sample size, accuracy may have been reduced. Only peripheral blood was studied, not thyroid tissue.

V lost 0 bases, J lost 0 bases, and 5 bases lay in between. The CDR3 extends over 14 amino acids. Looked up from germline, CDR1 is ENHRY and CDR2 is SYGVKD. Arm-PCR of CDR3 regions with iRepertoire HTBI primers generated TCR beta libraries. TCRdb called the multiplex PCR reads again in MiXCR, with one record for every CDR3 protein. Of approximately 400,000 distinct CDR3 sequences listed, roughly 25% are singletons. The V and J genes are TRBV10-3 and TRBJ2-5; perhaps D is TRBD1 or TRBD2 (5 bases each). The receptor comes from a woman in her 40s with Graves disease. Sequenced material: peripheral blood mononuclear cells (PBMCs), taken when the disease was refractory, from a patient treated with antithyroid drugs. The CDR3, as DNA: TGTGCCATCAGTGAGTCGGGGGACCAAGAGACCCAGTACTTC. Its protein product is CAISESGDQETQYF.